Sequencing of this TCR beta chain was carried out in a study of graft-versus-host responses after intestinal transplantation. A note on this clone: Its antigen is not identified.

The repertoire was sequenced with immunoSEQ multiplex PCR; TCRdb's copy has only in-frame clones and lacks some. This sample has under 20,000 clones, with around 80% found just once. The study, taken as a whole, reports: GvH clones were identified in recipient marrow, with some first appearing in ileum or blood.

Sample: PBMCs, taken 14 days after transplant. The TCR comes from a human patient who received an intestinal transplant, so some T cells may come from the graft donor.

CDR3 region: CASSLRQGASNQPQHF. CDR3 bases: TGTGCCAGCAGTTTAAGGCAGGGGGCTTCCAATCAGCCCCAGCATTTT. V gene TRBV28 combines with J gene TRBJ1-5; 8 positions agree with TRBD1. Trimming at V came to 2 bases and at J to 3 bases, leaving 6 bases not matched to a gene. The germline CDR1 and CDR2 sequences are MDHEN and SYDVKM. This CDR3 region has 16 residues.